This TCR beta chain was sequenced during a study of CD8 T cells in Susac syndrome. CD8+ and CD4+ T cells from blood underwent TCR beta sequencing. Controls matched for age and sex were healthy donors. TEMRA cells were FACS-enriched, unlike CD8+ and CD4+ T cells, which were negatively isolated. Per germline, CDR1 SGHRS and CDR2 YFSETQ. The CDR3 spans 15 residues. Deletions cut 1 base from V and 4 bases from J, with 12 bases between. RNA amounts of roughly 0.5 to 1 ug underwent reverse transcription with random hexamers. An immunoSEQ multiplex PCR generated amplified TCR beta CDR3 products spanning 54 Vbeta and 13 Jbeta. Each CDR3 protein gets one entry after TCRdb re-called the immunoSEQ multiplex PCR reads with MiXCR. The sample holds about 160,000 distinct CDR3 sequences, roughly 94% seen once.

What was sequenced was CD4+ T cells from PBMCs. The sequence derives from a human donor in good health. The chain has TRBV5-1 and TRBJ1-5; D remains ambiguous. The CDR3 coding sequence is TGCGCCAGCAGCTTGACCGGTACATTTAATCAGCCCCAGCATTTT. This encodes CASSLTGTFNQPQHF.